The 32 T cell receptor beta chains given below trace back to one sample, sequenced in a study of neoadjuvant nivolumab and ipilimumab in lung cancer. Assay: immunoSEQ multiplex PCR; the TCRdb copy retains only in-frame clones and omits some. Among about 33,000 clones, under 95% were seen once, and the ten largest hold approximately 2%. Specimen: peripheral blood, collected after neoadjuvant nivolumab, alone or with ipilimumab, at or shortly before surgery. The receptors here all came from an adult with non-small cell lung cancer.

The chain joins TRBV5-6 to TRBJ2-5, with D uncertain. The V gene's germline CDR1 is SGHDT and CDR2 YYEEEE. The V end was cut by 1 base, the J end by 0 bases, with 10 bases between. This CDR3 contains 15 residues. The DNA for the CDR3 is TGTGCCAGCAGCTTGTCCGGACCGAACCAAGAGACCCAGTACTTC. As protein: CASSLSGPNQETQYF.

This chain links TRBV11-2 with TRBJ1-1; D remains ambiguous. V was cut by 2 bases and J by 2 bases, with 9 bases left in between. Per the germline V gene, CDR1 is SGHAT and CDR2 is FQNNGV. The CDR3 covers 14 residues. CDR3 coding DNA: TGTGCCAGCAGCTTAAGAGGCGCTAACACTGAAGCTTTCTTT. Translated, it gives CASSLRGANTEAFF.

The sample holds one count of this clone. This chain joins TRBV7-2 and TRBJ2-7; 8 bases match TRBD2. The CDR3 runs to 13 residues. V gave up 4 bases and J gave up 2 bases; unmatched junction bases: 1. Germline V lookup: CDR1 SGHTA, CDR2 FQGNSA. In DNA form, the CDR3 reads TGTGCCAGCAGCTCCGGGGGGGCCTACGAGCAGTACTTC. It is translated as CASSSGGAYEQYF. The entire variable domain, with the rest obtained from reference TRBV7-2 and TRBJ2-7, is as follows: GAGVSQSPSNKVTEKGKDVELRCDPISGHTALYWYRQSLGQGLEFLIYFQGNSAPDKSGLPSDRFSAERTGGSVSTLTIQRTQQEDSAVYLCASSSGGAYEQYFGPGTRLTVT.

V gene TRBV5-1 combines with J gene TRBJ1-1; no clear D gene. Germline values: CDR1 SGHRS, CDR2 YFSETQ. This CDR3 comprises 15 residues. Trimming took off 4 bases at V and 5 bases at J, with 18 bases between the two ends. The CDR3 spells CASSPRAGTKTEAFF. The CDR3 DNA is TGCGCCAGCAGCCCACGGGCCGGAACTAAAACTGAAGCTTTCTTT.

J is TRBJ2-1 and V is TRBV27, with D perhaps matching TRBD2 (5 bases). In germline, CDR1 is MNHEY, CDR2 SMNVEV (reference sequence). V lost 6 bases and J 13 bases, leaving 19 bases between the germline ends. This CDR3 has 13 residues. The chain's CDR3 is CASSAGLTAHQFF. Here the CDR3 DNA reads TGTGCCAGCAGCGCAGGACTGACGGCCCATCAGTTCTTC.

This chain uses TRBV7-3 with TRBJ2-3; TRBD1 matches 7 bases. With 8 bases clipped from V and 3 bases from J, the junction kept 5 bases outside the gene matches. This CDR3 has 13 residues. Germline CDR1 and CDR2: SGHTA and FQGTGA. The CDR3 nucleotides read TGTGCCAGCTCGGACAGGATTACAGATACGCAGTATTTT. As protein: CASSDRITDTQYF.

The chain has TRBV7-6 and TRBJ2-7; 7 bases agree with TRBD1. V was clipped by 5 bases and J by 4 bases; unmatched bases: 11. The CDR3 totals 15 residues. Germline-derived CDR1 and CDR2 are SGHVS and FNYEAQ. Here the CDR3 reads CASSQEAGGSYEQYF. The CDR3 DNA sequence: TGTGCCAGCAGCCAAGAGGCAGGGGGATCGTACGAGCAGTACTTC. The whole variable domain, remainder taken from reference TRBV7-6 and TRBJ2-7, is GAGVSQSPRYKVTKRGQDVALRCDPISGHVSLYWYRQALGQGPEFLTYFNYEAQQDKSGLPNDRFSAERPEGSISTLTIQRTEQRDSAMYRCASSQEAGGSYEQYFGPGTRLTVT.

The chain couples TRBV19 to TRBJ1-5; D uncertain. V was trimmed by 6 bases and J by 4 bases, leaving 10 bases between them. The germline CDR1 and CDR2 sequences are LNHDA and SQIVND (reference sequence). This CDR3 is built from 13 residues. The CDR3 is CASREVENQPQHF. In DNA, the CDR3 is TGTGCCAGTAGAGAAGTGGAAAATCAGCCCCAGCATTTT.

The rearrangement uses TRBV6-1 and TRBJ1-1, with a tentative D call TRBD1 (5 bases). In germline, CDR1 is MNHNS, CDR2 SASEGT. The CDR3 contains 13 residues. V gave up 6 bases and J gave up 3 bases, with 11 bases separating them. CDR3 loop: CASSRVSDTEAFF. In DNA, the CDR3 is TGTGCCAGCAGCAGGGTATCTGACACTGAAGCTTTCTTT.

The CDR3 DNA sequence: TGTGCCAGCAGCTTGGGAATAGAGCAGTACTTC. Its translation is CASSLGIEQYF. The gene calls are TRBV5-6 and TRBJ2-7; unclear D gene. V was cut by 0 bases and J by 7 bases, with 5 bases left in between. CDR3 length equals 11 residues. Germline V gene data show CDR1 as SGHDT and CDR2 as YYEEEE.

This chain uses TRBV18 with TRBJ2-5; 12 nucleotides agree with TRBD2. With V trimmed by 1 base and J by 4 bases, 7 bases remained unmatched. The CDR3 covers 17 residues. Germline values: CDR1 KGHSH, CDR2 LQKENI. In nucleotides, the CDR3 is TGTGCCAGCTCACCACTAATGTCGACTAGCGGGAGAGAGACCCAGTACTTC. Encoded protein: CASSPLMSTSGRETQYF.

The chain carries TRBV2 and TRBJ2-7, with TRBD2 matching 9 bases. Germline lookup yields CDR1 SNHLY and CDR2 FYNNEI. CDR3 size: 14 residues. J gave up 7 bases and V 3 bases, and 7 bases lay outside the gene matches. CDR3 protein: CASSELAGRGEQYF. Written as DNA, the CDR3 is TGTGCCAGCAGTGAGCTAGCGGGGAGGGGAGAGCAGTACTTC.

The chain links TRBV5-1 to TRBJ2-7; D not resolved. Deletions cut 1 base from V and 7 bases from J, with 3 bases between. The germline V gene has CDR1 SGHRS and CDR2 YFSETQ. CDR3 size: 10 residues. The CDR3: CASSLKEQYF. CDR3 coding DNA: TGCGCCAGCAGCTTGAAGGAGCAGTACTTC.

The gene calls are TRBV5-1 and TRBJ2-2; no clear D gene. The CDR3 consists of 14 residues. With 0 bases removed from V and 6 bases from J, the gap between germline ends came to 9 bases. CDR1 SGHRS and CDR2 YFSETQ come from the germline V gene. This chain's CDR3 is CASSLERIPGELFF. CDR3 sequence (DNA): TGCGCCAGCAGCTTGGAAAGGATCCCCGGGGAGCTGTTTTTT.

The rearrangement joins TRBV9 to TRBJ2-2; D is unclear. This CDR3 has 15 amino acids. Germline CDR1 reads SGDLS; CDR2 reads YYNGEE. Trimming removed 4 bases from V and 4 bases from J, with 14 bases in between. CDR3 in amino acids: CASSPPNQGTGELFF. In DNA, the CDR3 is TGTGCCAGCAGCCCACCCAATCAAGGCACCGGGGAGCTGTTTTTT.

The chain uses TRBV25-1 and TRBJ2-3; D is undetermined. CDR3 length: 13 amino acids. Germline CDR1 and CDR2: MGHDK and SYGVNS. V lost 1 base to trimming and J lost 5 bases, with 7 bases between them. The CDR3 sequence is CASSELFEDTQYF. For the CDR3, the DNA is TGTGCCAGCAGTGAATTATTCGAAGATACGCAGTATTTT. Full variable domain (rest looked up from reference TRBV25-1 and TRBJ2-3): EADIYQTPRYLVIGTGKKITLECSQTMGHDKMYWYQQDPGMELHLIHYSYGVNSTEKGDLSSESTVSRIRTEHFPLTLESARPSHTSQYLCASSELFEDTQYFGPGTRLTVL.

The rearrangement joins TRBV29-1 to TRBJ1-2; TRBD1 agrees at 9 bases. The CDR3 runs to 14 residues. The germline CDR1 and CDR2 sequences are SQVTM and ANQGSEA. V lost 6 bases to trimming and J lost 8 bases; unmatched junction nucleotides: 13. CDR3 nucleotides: TGCAGCGTCTCAGAGACAGGGGGGATGTTGGGCTACACCTTC. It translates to CSVSETGGMLGYTF.

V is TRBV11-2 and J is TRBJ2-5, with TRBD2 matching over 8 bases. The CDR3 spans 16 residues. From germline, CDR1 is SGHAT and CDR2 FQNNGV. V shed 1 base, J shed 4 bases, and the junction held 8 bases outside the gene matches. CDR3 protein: CASSLGASGSRETQYF. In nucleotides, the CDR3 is TGTGCCAGCAGCTTAGGTGCTAGCGGGTCCAGAGAGACCCAGTACTTC.

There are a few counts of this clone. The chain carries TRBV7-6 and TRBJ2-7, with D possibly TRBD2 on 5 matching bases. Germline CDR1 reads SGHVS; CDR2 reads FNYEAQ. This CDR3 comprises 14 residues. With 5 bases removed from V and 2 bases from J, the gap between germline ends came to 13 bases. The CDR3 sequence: CASSPTNGPYEQYF. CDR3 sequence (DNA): TGTGCCAGCAGCCCGACTAACGGTCCCTACGAGCAGTACTTC.

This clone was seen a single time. Written as DNA, the CDR3 is TGTGCCAGCAGTCCTAGCGGGCCCTACGAGCAGTACTTC. Its translation: CASSPSGPYEQYF. V gene TRBV6-5 combines with J gene TRBJ2-7, with 8 bases aligning to TRBD2. The CDR3 runs to 13 residues. The J segment lost 2 bases and the V segment lost 5 bases, leaving 2 bases of the junction unmatched. The germline V gene has CDR1 MNHEY and CDR2 SVGAGI.

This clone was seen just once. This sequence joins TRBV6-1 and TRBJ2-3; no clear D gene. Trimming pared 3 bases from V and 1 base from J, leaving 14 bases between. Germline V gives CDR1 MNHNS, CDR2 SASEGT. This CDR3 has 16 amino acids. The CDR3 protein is CASSDTAVPGTDTQYF. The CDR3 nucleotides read TGTGCCAGCAGTGACACGGCAGTTCCTGGCACAGATACGCAGTATTTT.

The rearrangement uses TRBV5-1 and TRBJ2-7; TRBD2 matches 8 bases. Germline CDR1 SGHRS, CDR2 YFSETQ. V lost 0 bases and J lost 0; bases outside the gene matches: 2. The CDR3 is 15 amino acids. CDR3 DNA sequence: TGCGCCAGCAGCTTGGGGGGACTAGGCTCCTACGAGCAGTACTTC. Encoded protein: CASSLGGLGSYEQYF. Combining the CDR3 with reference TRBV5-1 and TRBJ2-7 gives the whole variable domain KAGVTQTPRYLIKTRGQQVTLSCSPISGHRSVSWYQQTPGQGLQFLFEYFSETQRNKGNFPGRFSGRQFSNSRSEMNVSTLELGDSALYLCASSLGGLGSYEQYFGPGTRLTVT.

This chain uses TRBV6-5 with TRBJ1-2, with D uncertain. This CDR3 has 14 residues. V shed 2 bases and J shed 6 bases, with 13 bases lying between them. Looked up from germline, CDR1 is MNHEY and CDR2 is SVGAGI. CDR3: CASSYAPERDGYTF. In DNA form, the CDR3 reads TGTGCCAGCAGTTACGCGCCCGAAAGGGATGGCTACACCTTC.

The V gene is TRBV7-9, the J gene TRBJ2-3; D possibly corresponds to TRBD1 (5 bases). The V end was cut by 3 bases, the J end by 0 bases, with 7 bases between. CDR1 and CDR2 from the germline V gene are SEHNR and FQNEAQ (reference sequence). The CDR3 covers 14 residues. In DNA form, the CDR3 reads TGTGCCAGCAGCTTGACAGCTAGCACAGATACGCAGTATTTT. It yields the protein CASSLTASTDTQYF.

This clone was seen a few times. CDR3 residues: CASSLGQNIQYF. The CDR3 DNA reads as TGCGCCAGCAGCTTGGGGCAAAACATTCAGTACTTC. The gene calls are TRBV5-1 and TRBJ2-4; D is uncertain. V gave up 0 bases and J gave up 5 bases, with 3 bases separating them. The germline CDR1 and CDR2 sequences are SGHRS and YFSETQ. This CDR3 is built from 12 residues.

The CDR3 DNA reads TGTGCCACCAGCAGAGACCGTGGTGAGCAGTTCTTC. This encodes CATSRDRGEQFF. This chain joins TRBV15 and TRBJ2-1, with no clear D. The V gene's germline CDR1 is LNHNV and CDR2 YYDKDF (reference sequence). CDR3 length equals 12 residues. V lost 0 bases to trimming and J lost 9 bases, with 6 bases between them.

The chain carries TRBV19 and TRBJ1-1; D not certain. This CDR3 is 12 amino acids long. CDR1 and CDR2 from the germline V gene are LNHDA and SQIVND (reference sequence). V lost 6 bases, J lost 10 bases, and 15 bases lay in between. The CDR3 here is CASSDTPWGAFF. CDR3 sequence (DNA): TGTGCCAGTAGCGATACCCCCTGGGGAGCTTTCTTT.

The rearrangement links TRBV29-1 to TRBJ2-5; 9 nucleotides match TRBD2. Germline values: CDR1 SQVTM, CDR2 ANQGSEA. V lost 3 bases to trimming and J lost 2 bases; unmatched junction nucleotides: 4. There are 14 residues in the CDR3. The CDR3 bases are TGCAGCGTTGACCAGCGGGAGGAACAAGAGACCCAGTACTTC. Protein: CSVDQREEQETQYF.

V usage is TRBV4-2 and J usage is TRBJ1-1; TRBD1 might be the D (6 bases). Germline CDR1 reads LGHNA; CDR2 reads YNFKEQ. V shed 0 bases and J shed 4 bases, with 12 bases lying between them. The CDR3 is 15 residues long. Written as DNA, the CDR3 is TGTGCCAGCAGCCAAGATTCGCAGGGGACCACTGAAGCTTTCTTT. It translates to CASSQDSQGTTEAFF.

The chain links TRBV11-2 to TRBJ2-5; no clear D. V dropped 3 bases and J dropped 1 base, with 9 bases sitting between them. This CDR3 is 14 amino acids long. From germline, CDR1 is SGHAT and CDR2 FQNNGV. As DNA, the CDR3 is TGTGCCAGCAGCTTCGCACAGCTCCAAGAGACCCAGTACTTC. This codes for CASSFAQLQETQYF.

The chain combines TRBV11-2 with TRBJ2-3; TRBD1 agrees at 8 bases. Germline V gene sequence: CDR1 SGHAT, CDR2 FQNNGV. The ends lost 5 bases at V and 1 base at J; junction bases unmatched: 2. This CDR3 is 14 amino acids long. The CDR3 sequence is CASSQDRGTDTQYF. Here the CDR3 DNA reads TGTGCCAGCAGCCAGGACAGGGGCACAGATACGCAGTATTTT.

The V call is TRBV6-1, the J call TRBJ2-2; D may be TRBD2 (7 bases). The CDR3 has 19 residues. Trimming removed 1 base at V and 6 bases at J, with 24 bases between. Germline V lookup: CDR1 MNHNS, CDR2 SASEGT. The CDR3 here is CASSEDPLLAGAAAGELFF. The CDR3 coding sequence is TGTGCCAGCAGTGAAGACCCCCTACTGGCGGGGGCCGCAGCCGGGGAGCTGTTTTTT.